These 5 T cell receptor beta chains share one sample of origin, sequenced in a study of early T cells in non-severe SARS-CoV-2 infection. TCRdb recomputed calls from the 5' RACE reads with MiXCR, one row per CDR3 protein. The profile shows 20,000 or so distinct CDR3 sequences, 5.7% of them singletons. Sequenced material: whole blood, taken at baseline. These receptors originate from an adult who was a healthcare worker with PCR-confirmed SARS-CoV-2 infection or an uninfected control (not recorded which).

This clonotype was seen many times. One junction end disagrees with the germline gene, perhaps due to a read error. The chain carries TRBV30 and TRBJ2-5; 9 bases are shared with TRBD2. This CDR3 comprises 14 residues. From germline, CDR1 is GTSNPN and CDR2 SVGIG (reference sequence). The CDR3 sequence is CAWSGTSAQVTQYF. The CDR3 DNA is TGTGCCTGGAGTGGGACTAGCGCTCAAGTGACCCAGTACTTC.

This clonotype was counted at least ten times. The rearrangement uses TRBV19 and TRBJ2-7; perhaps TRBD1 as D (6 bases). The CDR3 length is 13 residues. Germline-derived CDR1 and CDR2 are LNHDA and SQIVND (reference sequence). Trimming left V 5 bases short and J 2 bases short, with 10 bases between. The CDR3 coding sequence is TGTGCCAGTAGTGTTACAGGGACCTACGAGCAGTACTTC. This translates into CASSVTGTYEQYF.

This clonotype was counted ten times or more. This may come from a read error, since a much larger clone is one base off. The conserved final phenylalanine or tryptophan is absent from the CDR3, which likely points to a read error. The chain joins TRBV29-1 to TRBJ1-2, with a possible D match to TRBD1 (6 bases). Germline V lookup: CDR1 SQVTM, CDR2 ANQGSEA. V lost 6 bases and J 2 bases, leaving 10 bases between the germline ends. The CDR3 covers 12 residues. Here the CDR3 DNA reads TGCAGCGTCGCTACAGGGAACTATGGCTACACCCTC. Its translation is CSVATGNYGYTL.

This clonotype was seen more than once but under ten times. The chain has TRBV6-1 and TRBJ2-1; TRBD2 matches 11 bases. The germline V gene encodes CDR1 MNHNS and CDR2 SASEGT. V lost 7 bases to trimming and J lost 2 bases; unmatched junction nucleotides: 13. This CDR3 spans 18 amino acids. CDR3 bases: TGTGCCAGCAAAAGAGCCGCTAGCGGGGGGAGGGCCTACAATGAGCAGTTCTTC. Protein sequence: CASKRAASGGRAYNEQFF.

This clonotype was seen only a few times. The CDR3 bases are TGTGCCAGCAGAGACGGGACCCTCGGACCAGATACGCAGTATTTT. Residues: CASRDGTLGPDTQYF. The chain joins TRBV5-5 to TRBJ2-3; D possibly uses TRBD1 or TRBD2 (5 bases each). The CDR3 extends over 15 amino acids. Trimming cost V 5 bases and J 4 bases, with 17 bases left between them. CDR1 SGHKS and CDR2 YYEKEE come from the germline V gene (reference sequence).